This T cell receptor beta chain was profiled in a study of blood T cell repertoires in COVID-19. In the study overall: Sample material is recorded as cDNA or gDNA derived from T cells, B-cell-depleted T cells, or PBMCs.

Method: immunoSEQ multiplex PCR; TCRdb's copy keeps in-frame clones and lacks some. The sample records 100,000 to 150,000 clones, about 72% being singletons. Per the germline V gene, CDR1 is LNHDA and CDR2 is SQIVND (reference sequence). V lost 1 base and J lost 0, with 7 bases in between. This CDR3 has 15 amino acids. Sequenced: peripheral blood. This receptor was taken from a woman aged 70-85 years with acute or convalescent COVID-19. V gene TRBV19 combines with J gene TRBJ1-5, with D perhaps matching TRBD1 (5 bases). CDR3 in DNA: TGTGCCAGTAGTATAGGACAGTATAGCAATCAGCCCCAGCATTTT. This gives the protein CASSIGQYSNQPQHF.